Listed below are T cell receptor beta chains from one sample, sequenced in a study of control samples from healthy donors and cancer patients. This table comes from immunoSEQ multiplex PCR, and its TCRdb copy is limited to in-frame clones, with some not included. The sample has around 150,000 clones; nearly 96% are singletons. Material for sequencing was blood. These receptors came from a woman between 25 and 40 years old in good health. Each CDR3 is given with its conserved first and last residue. D genes are given only for firm matches. Clone size is stated in some rows and not others, as once, few, many or a class when expanded.

V	J	size	D	DNA	CDR3
TRBV5-5	TRBJ1-4	NA	NA	TGTGCCAGCAGCTTGGCTGGGGGCGGGGTCTCGGAAAAACTGTTTTTT	CASSLAGGGVSEKLFF
TRBV7-9	TRBJ1-5	once	NA	TGTGCCAGCAGCGCGGGGGATAGCAATCAGCCCCAGCATTTT	CASSAGDSNQPQHF
TRBV27	TRBJ1-5	NA	TRBD1	TGTGCCAGCAGTCCCCAGGACAGGGTTGCCAATCAGCCCCAGCATTTT	CASSPQDRVANQPQHF
TRBV3-1/TRBV3-2	TRBJ1-1	NA	NA	TGTGCCAGCAGCCTTTGGCAGGGTGAAGCTTTCTTT	CASSLWQGEAFF
TRBV15	TRBJ1-1	NA	NA	TGTGCCACCAGCAGAGGGTCGGGGATCGCTTTCTTT	CATSRGSGIAFF
TRBV7-7	TRBJ1-3	NA	NA	TGTGCTAGCAGTCAGACTCAGGGTGCTGGAAACACCATATATTTT	CASSQTQGAGNTIYF
TRBV28	TRBJ1-2	NA	NA	TGTGCCAGCAGTTTGTCAGAGTATGGCTACACCTTC	CASSLSEYGYTF
TRBV7-2	TRBJ1-5	NA	NA	TGTGCCAGCAGCCGGAGCGGACAGACTAATCAGCCCCAGCATTTT	CASSRSGQTNQPQHF
TRBV3-1/TRBV3-2	TRBJ2-5	NA	TRBD2	TGTGCCAGCAGCCAAGAACTAGCGGGAGTCGGTGGAGAGACCCAGTACTTC	CASSQELAGVGGETQYF
TRBV5-1	TRBJ2-3	NA	TRBD2	TGCGCCAGCAGCCTCAGCGGGAGTCGCACAGATACGCAGTATTTT	CASSLSGSRTDTQYF
TRBV28	TRBJ1-2	NA	TRBD1	TGTGCCAGCGGATCCGGGACAGGAGTATTCTATGGCTACACCTTC	CASGSGTGVFYGYTF
TRBV6-5	TRBJ2-7	NA	TRBD2	TGTGCCAGCAGTTACGGACTAGCGGGGGTTTACTACGAGCAGTACTTC	CASSYGLAGVYYEQYF
TRBV5-1	TRBJ1-1	NA	NA	TGCGCCAGCAGCTTGGAGAGCTTGCGGCAGGGGAACACTGAAGCTTTCTTT	CASSLESLRQGNTEAFF
TRBV7-9	TRBJ1-1	NA	NA	TGTGCCAGCCTAAAACTTGGCACTGAAGCTTTCTTT	CASLKLGTEAFF
TRBV6-5	TRBJ2-2	NA	TRBD1	TGTGCCAGCAGTCAAACAGGGGGAAACACCGGGGAGCTGTTTTTT	CASSQTGGNTGELFF
TRBV28	TRBJ1-2	once	NA	TGTGCCAGCACCTCGGAGGGTATAGGCTATGGCTACACCTTC	CASTSEGIGYGYTF
TRBV5-5	TRBJ2-7	NA	TRBD2	TGTGCCAGCAGCTGGGGACTAGCGGGTATCCTCTCCTACGAGCAGTACTTC	CASSWGLAGILSYEQYF
TRBV5-1	TRBJ2-7	once	TRBD1	TGCGCCAGCAGCTTTCAGGGACAGTCGGCGACCTTC	CASSFQGQSATF
TRBV18	TRBJ2-2	NA	NA	TGTGCCAGCTCACCAGGACACGGCACCGGGGAGCTGTTTTTT	CASSPGHGTGELFF
TRBV6-5	TRBJ2-1	NA	NA	TGTGCCAGCAGTTATGGAGCCATGGATGAGCAGTTCTTC	CASSYGAMDEQFF
TRBV13	TRBJ1-1	NA	NA	TGTGCCAGCAGCGCGGACACCTCATTGAGGGCTTTCTTT	CASSADTSLRAFF
TRBV2	TRBJ1-2	NA	NA	TGTGCCAGCAGTGAAGGGACGATCGGCAGCTATGGCTACACCTTC	CASSEGTIGSYGYTF
TRBV11-2	TRBJ2-3	once	NA	TGTGCCAGCAGCTTAGGGGTGGGACTCAACCGGGATACGCAGTATTTT	CASSLGVGLNRDTQYF
TRBV19	TRBJ1-2	few	NA	TGTGCCAGTAGTATGGCAGGGGTTGGCTACACCTTC	CASSMAGVGYTF
TRBV18	TRBJ1-5	NA	TRBD1	TGTGCCAGCTCACCAGGGACAGGGGTCCCTAGCAATCAGCCCCAGCATTTT	CASSPGTGVPSNQPQHF
TRBV27	TRBJ2-5	NA	NA	TGTGCCAGCAGTTTCCACGACAAACAAGAGACCCAGTACTTC	CASSFHDKQETQYF
TRBV20-1	TRBJ2-3	NA	TRBD2	TGCAGTGCTAGTGTGTTAGCGGGGCCCACAGATACGCAGTATTTT	CSASVLAGPTDTQYF
TRBV6-5	TRBJ1-6	NA	NA	TGTGCCAGCAGTTATGGGACCGAAGACTATAATTCACCCCTCCACTTT	CASSYGTEDYNSPLHF
TRBV3-1/TRBV3-2	TRBJ2-1	NA	TRBD2	TGTGCCAGCAGGGGACTAGGGGCCTACAATGAGCAGTTCTTC	CASRGLGAYNEQFF
TRBV14	TRBJ2-3	NA	TRBD2	TGTGCCAGCAGCCCTGGACTAGCGAAGACAGATACGCAGTATTTT	CASSPGLAKTDTQYF
TRBV10-3	TRBJ2-1	NA	TRBD1	TGTGCCATCAGTGAGGGGGGGACAGGCCAGTCGGGCAATGAGCAGTTCTTC	CAISEGGTGQSGNEQFF
TRBV28	TRBJ1-5	NA	NA	TGTGCCAGCAGTTTGCTCAGGGGTCCCAATCAGCCCCAGCATTTT	CASSLLRGPNQPQHF
TRBV5-1	TRBJ1-4	NA	NA	TGCGCCAGCAGCCCCGAAGGCGGGACTTATGAAAAACTGTTTTTT	CASSPEGGTYEKLFF
TRBV13	TRBJ2-2	NA	NA	TGTGCCAGCAGCCTGGGGCCGGGACTTCACACCGGGGAGCTGTTTTTT	CASSLGPGLHTGELFF
TRBV6-5	TRBJ2-2	NA	TRBD1	TGTGCCAGCAGTTACGACAGGGTGCCCACCGGGGAGCTGTTTTTT	CASSYDRVPTGELFF
TRBV5-1	TRBJ2-2	NA	NA	TGCGCCAGTAGGACTCCCCGAACCCCCGGGGAGCTGTTTTTT	CASRTPRTPGELFF
TRBV5-1	TRBJ1-6	NA	NA	TGCGCCAGCAGCATGGACCTAAATAATTCACCCCTCCACTTT	CASSMDLNNSPLHF
TRBV14	TRBJ2-1	NA	NA	TGTGCCAGCAGCCAAGATCTGCAGGGGGAGCAGTTCTTC	CASSQDLQGEQFF
TRBV5-4	TRBJ2-6	NA	NA	TGTGCCAGCAGCTCCCGGACTCAATTGGGAACAAGCTCTGGGGCCAACGTCCTGACTTTC	CASSSRTQLGTSSGANVLTF
TRBV2	TRBJ1-4	NA	NA	TGTGCCAGCAGTGCACCGGCGGCCCCTAGAGAAAAACTGTTTTTT	CASSAPAAPREKLFF
TRBV10-3	TRBJ1-1	once	TRBD1	TGTGCCATCAGTGAAGACAGGGGGCGAGGGAACACTGAAGCTTTCTTT	CAISEDRGRGNTEAFF
TRBV7-9	TRBJ1-5	once	NA	TGTGCCAGCAGCTTTGGGACGACTAGCAATCAGCCCCAGCATTTT	CASSFGTTSNQPQHF
TRBV27	TRBJ2-1	once	TRBD1	TGTGCCAGCAGTACAGGGGGCATCGGAATAAATGAGCAGTTCTTC	CASSTGGIGINEQFF
TRBV5-6	TRBJ1-1	NA	TRBD1	TGTGCCAGCAGCTTGGGACAAGACAGGGTGACTGAAGCTTTCTTT	CASSLGQDRVTEAFF
TRBV5-1	TRBJ2-5	NA	NA	TGCGCCAGCAGCTTGGCCGCCCGACGGGGGGCCTCAAAAGAGACCCAGTACTTC	CASSLAARRGASKETQYF
TRBV5-1	TRBJ1-1	NA	TRBD1	TGCGCCAGCAGCCAATTTGGACAGGGGACTCGGGGAGCTTTCTTT	CASSQFGQGTRGAFF
TRBV3-1/TRBV3-2	TRBJ2-7	NA	TRBD1	TGTGCCAGCAGCCAACGTGGCGGGGACAGGTCCTACGAGCAGTACTTC	CASSQRGGDRSYEQYF
TRBV18	TRBJ2-5	NA	NA	TGTGCCAGCTCACCCTTCGAAAGGTTCCAAGAGACCCAGTACTTC	CASSPFERFQETQYF
TRBV29-1	TRBJ2-5	NA	NA	TGCAGCGTGAGTGGGGTCCTGGGGGAGACCCAGTACTTC	CSVSGVLGETQYF
TRBV28	TRBJ2-1	NA	NA	TGTGCCAGCAGTGTCATGAAGGTCTGGGATCCGTACAATGAGCAGTTCTTC	CASSVMKVWDPYNEQFF
TRBV4-2	TRBJ2-3	NA	TRBD1	TGTGCCAGCAGCCAAGGGGGGACAGACACAGATACGCAGTATTTT	CASSQGGTDTDTQYF
TRBV10-1	TRBJ1-1	NA	NA	TGCGCCAGCAGTGAGTCGCGGAACACTGAAGCTTTCTTT	CASSESRNTEAFF
TRBV7-9	TRBJ2-7	NA	TRBD2	TGTGCCAGCAGCTTAGGGACTAGCGGGAGTACCTACGAGCAGTACTTC	CASSLGTSGSTYEQYF
TRBV19	TRBJ1-3	NA	NA	TGTGCCAGTAGTATGAAGGGCGCCTCTGGAAACACCATATATTTT	CASSMKGASGNTIYF